The 26 T cell receptor beta chains listed next were all sequenced from one sample in a study of cytomegalovirus exposure and HLA in healthy donors. It was with 60 Vbeta and 13 Jbeta primers that the PCR ran. The method was immunoSEQ multiplex PCR; TCRdb's version includes in-frame clones alone and lacks a portion of them. The table has over 130,000 clones, 80% to 85% seen once. The source material was PBMCs. These receptors were collected from a female donor in good health and CMV-seronegative.

The V call is TRBV6-5, the J call TRBJ1-1; the D gene is possibly TRBD1 (6 bases). V lost 0 bases and J 10 bases, leaving 9 bases between the germline ends. This CDR3 spans 12 amino acids. Germline loops: CDR1 MNHEY, CDR2 SVGAGI. CDR3 sequence reads: CASSYSGGLAFF. As DNA, the CDR3 is TGTGCCAGCAGTTACTCCGGGGGGCTAGCTTTCTTT.

The V call is TRBV5-6, the J call TRBJ2-7; a possible D gene is TRBD1 (6 bases). The CDR3 is 16 residues long. V shed 9 bases and J shed 2 bases, with 24 bases lying between them. Germline V lookup: CDR1 SGHDT, CDR2 YYEEEE. The CDR3 DNA follows: TGTGCCACCAAGATTCTGTCCAGGGGAACCCCCTACGAGCAGTACTTC. This encodes CATKILSRGTPYEQYF.

This chain connects TRBV13 to TRBJ2-5; 12 bases fit TRBD2. V dropped 5 bases and J dropped 3; count of bases not matched to a gene: 4. This CDR3 is 15 amino acids long. Germline loops: CDR1 PRHDT, CDR2 FYEKMQ (reference sequence). For the CDR3, the DNA is TGTGCCAGCAGCGCTTGGACTAGCGGGGAAGAGACCCAGTACTTC. Its translation is CASSAWTSGEETQYF. Combining the CDR3 with reference TRBV13 and TRBJ2-5 gives the whole variable domain AAGVIQSPRHLIKEKRETATLKCYPIPRHDTVYWYQQGPGQDPQFLISFYEKMQSDKGSIPDRFSAQQFSDYHSELNMSSLELGDSALYFCASSAWTSGEETQYFGPGTRLLVL.

The count of this clone is one. The chain has TRBV11-2 and TRBJ2-7, with D unclear. This CDR3 comprises 12 residues. Per the germline V gene, CDR1 is SGHAT and CDR2 is FQNNGV. The V end was cut by 4 bases, the J end by 0 bases, with 4 bases between. The CDR3 loop reads CASSSNSYEQYF. DNA for the CDR3: TGTGCCAGCAGCTCTAACTCCTACGAGCAGTACTTC.

The chain couples TRBV12-5 to TRBJ2-1, with no clear D. V lost 6 bases to trimming and J lost 3 bases, with 6 bases between them. Germline assignment: CDR1 LGHNT and CDR2 FRNRAP. The CDR3 totals 12 residues. CDR3 loop: CASGRDYNEQFF. Written as DNA, the CDR3 is TGTGCTAGTGGGAGAGACTACAATGAGCAGTTCTTC.

V and J are TRBV7-6 and TRBJ2-1; maybe TRBD2 (6 bases). V was trimmed by 6 bases and J by 5 bases, leaving 14 bases between them. This CDR3 is built from 14 residues. Germline V gene sequence: CDR1 SGHVS, CDR2 FNYEAQ. CDR3 nucleotides: TGTGCCAGCAGGGGGGACTCGATAAACAATGAGCAGTTCTTC. This sequence encodes CASRGDSINNEQFF.

The chain links TRBV29-1 to TRBJ2-3; D possibly corresponds to TRBD2 (5 bases). Germline values: CDR1 SQVTM, CDR2 ANQGSEA. V was cut by 5 bases and J by 2 bases, with 14 bases left in between. The CDR3 covers 14 residues. This chain's CDR3 is CSVKTISDTDTQYF. The CDR3 DNA sequence: TGCAGCGTTAAAACGATTAGCGACACAGATACGCAGTATTTT.

The rearrangement links TRBV4-2 to TRBJ2-7; 9 bases are shared with TRBD1. Germline V gives CDR1 LGHNA, CDR2 YNFKEQ. The CDR3 totals 16 residues. Trimming took 1 base from V and 3 from J; bases not matched to a gene: 7. The CDR3 here is CASSQVETGGYYEQYF. Written as DNA, the CDR3 is TGTGCCAGCAGCCAAGTAGAGACAGGGGGTTACTACGAGCAGTACTTC.

The chain couples TRBV4-2 to TRBJ2-2; 9 bases are a match to TRBD1. In germline, CDR1 is LGHNA, CDR2 YNFKEQ. The CDR3 is 16 amino acids. With V trimmed by 1 base and J by 4 bases, 4 bases remained unmatched. CDR3 protein: CASSQATGGFTGELFF. The CDR3 coding sequence is TGTGCCAGCAGCCAAGCTACAGGGGGCTTCACCGGGGAGCTGTTTTTT.

This clone appeared a single time. The chain carries TRBV7-9 and TRBJ2-7; 9 bases agree with TRBD1. The trim removed 5 bases at V and 6 bases at J, leaving 11 bases unmatched. CDR3 size: 15 residues. Germline V gene sequence: CDR1 SEHNR, CDR2 FQNEAQ (reference sequence). The DNA for the CDR3 is TGTGCCAGCAGCGATGCCGGGACAGGGACTGTCGAGCAGTACTTC. Encoded protein: CASSDAGTGTVEQYF.

This sequence joins TRBV5-1 and TRBJ2-2; 8 bases fit TRBD2. CDR3 size: 16 residues. The trim removed 0 bases at V and 7 bases at J, leaving 8 bases unmatched. Per the germline V gene, CDR1 is SGHRS and CDR2 is YFSETQ. The CDR3 bases are TGCGCCAGCAGCTTGGACGTCGGGAGGGCCGGCGGGGAGCTGTTTTTT. Translating gives CASSLDVGRAGGELFF.

This clone was observed many times. The gene calls are TRBV7-9 and TRBJ1-5; D perhaps matches TRBD1 (5 bases). Trimming removed 5 bases at V and 4 bases at J, with 12 bases between. CDR3 length: 14 residues. Germline V gene lookup returns CDR1 SEHNR and CDR2 FQNEAQ (reference sequence). CDR3 bases: TGTGCCAGCAGCACGGACACGGTAAATCAGCCCCAGCATTTT. Translated: CASSTDTVNQPQHF.

This clone was found once. In DNA form, the CDR3 reads TGTGCCACCAGCACCGACAGATATCAGCCCCAGCATTTT. This sequence encodes CATSTDRYQPQHF. This chain joins TRBV15 and TRBJ1-5; weak D call: TRBD1 (5 bases). Looked up from germline, CDR1 is LNHNV and CDR2 is YYDKDF (reference sequence). V was clipped by 4 bases and J by 5 bases, with 9 bases between them. The length of the CDR3 is 13 residues.

This clone was picked up a small number of times. This rearrangement joins TRBV2 to TRBJ1-1, with D hard to call. Trimming cost V 1 base and J 5 bases, with 5 bases left between them. The CDR3 is 12 amino acids. CDR1 is SNHLY and CDR2 is FYNNEI in the germline V gene. DNA of the CDR3: TGTGCCAGCAGTGAAGGAGAAACTGAAGCTTTCTTT. The encoded protein is CASSEGETEAFF.

The chain recombines TRBV2 with TRBJ2-3, with TRBD2 identical over 12 bases. Germline trimming cut 2 bases from V and 7 bases from J; bases unmatched to any gene: 10. In germline, CDR1 is SNHLY, CDR2 FYNNEI. The CDR3 loop spans 17 amino acids. CDR3 residues: CASSEIASGRAVHTQYF. The DNA of the CDR3 is TGTGCCAGCAGTGAAATCGCTAGCGGGAGGGCCGTCCATACGCAGTATTTT.

The J gene is TRBJ2-1, the V gene TRBV27, with D perhaps matching TRBD2 (5 bases). The CDR3 is 12 residues long. The germline V gene encodes CDR1 MNHEY and CDR2 SMNVEV (reference sequence). With 4 bases removed from V and 10 bases from J, the gap between germline ends came to 11 bases. As DNA, the CDR3 is TGTGCCAGCAGTTCACTAGGCCTAGAGCAGTTCTTC. Its protein product is CASSSLGLEQFF.

This clone was observed a single time. V gene TRBV6-1 combines with J gene TRBJ2-2, with 7 bases identical to TRBD1. CDR3 length: 14 residues. Germline loops: CDR1 MNHNS, CDR2 SASEGT. After removal of 10 bases from V and 6 bases from J, the junction contained 11 bases not matched to a gene. The chain's CDR3 is CAMRTGFVPGELFF. CDR3 nucleotides: TGTGCCATGAGGACAGGTTTCGTTCCCGGGGAGCTGTTTTTT.

This clone was counted once. The V gene is TRBV4-1, the J gene TRBJ2-3; no definite D call. The CDR3 contains 12 residues. The V and J ends lost 2 bases and 3 bases respectively, with 3 bases between them. Germline CDR1 is MGHRA and CDR2 is YSYEKL. DNA for the CDR3: TGCGCCAGCAGCCAATATACAGATACGCAGTATTTT. Protein: CASSQYTDTQYF.

The V gene is TRBV15, the J gene TRBJ2-2, with D tentatively TRBD1 (5 bases). Germline CDR1 is LNHNV and CDR2 is YYDKDF (reference sequence). The CDR3 loop spans 16 amino acids. Trimming removed 3 bases from V and 5 bases from J, with 16 bases in between. The CDR3 DNA reads TGTGCCACCAGCAGGGACGTGGGGCGTTGGACCGGGGAGCTGTTTTTT. Encoded protein: CATSRDVGRWTGELFF.

The rearrangement uses TRBV29-1 and TRBJ2-1; D is uncertain. The germline V gene has CDR1 SQVTM and CDR2 ANQGSEA. Trimming shortened V by 1 base and J by 1 base, and 14 bases separated the two germline ends. This CDR3 is 16 amino acids long. The CDR3 nucleotides are TGCAGCGTTGAAGGTGCGGAGCTCCATTCCTACAATGAGCAGTTCTTC. This translates into CSVEGAELHSYNEQFF.

V is TRBV28 and J is TRBJ1-2, with TRBD1 identical over 11 bases. V lost 6 bases to trimming and J lost 3 bases; unmatched junction nucleotides: 6. The CDR3 is 15 residues long. Germline CDR1 is MDHEN and CDR2 is SYDVKM. The chain's CDR3 is CASRPWGQGDYGYTF. The CDR3 DNA is TGTGCCAGCAGGCCATGGGGACAGGGGGACTATGGCTACACCTTC.

This sequence joins TRBV2 and TRBJ2-3, with no clear D. CDR3 size: 15 residues. Germline lookup yields CDR1 SNHLY and CDR2 FYNNEI. The V end lost 7 bases, the J end lost 1 base, and 15 bases lay between the germline ends. CDR3 in amino acids: CASISPTAGTDTQYF. The CDR3, as DNA: TGTGCCAGCATTAGCCCGACGGCTGGCACAGATACGCAGTATTTT.

The rearrangement links TRBV7-9 to TRBJ2-5, with 8 bases identical to TRBD1. This CDR3 region has 12 residues. Germline CDR1 and CDR2: SEHNR and FQNEAQ (reference sequence). With V trimmed by 11 bases and J by 2 bases, 4 bases remained unmatched. CDR3 in amino acids: CAGGQVQETQYF. The CDR3 DNA sequence: TGTGCCGGGGGACAGGTTCAAGAGACCCAGTACTTC.

This clone has a single count. The chain links TRBV4-1 to TRBJ2-7; D perhaps matches TRBD2 (5 bases). CDR1 is MGHRA, CDR2 YSYEKL, per germline. V lost 0 bases and J 3 bases, leaving 12 bases between the germline ends. The CDR3 loop spans 15 amino acids. CDR3 in amino acids: CASSQDRLAVYEQYF. CDR3 bases: TGCGCCAGCAGCCAAGATCGCCTAGCAGTCTACGAGCAGTACTTC.

The chain joins TRBV7-9 to TRBJ2-1, with 9 bases that match TRBD2. V shed 5 bases and J 7 bases; nucleotides not matched to a gene: 6. This CDR3 has 14 amino acids. Germline lookup yields CDR1 SEHNR and CDR2 FQNEAQ (reference sequence). CDR3 coding DNA: TGTGCCAGCAGCCCAGGGGCGGGAGGGAATGAGCAGTTCTTC. It translates to CASSPGAGGNEQFF.

This clone was counted a single time. The V gene is TRBV14, the J gene TRBJ1-1, with 8 bases that match TRBD1. CDR1 is SGHDN and CDR2 is FVKESK in the germline V gene. The V gene end was trimmed by 1 base and the J gene end by 1 base; junction bases not matched to a gene: 5. The CDR3 extends over 16 amino acids. The CDR3 loop reads CASSQAPDRANTEAFF. The CDR3 DNA reads as TGTGCCAGCAGCCAAGCCCCGGACAGGGCGAACACTGAAGCTTTCTTT.